The clone carrying this T cell receptor beta chain appeared many times. The antigen is unknown. The CDR3 extends over 15 amino acids. With 7 bases removed from V and 0 bases from J, the gap between germline ends came to 13 bases. Germline CDR1 is DFQATT and CDR2 is SNEGSKA (reference sequence). TCRdb re-derived calls from the RT-PCR reads in MiXCR, one entry per CDR3 protein. The sample lists just over 300,000 distinct CDR3 sequences; approximately 23% were seen once. The entry originates in a study of response to subunit inactivated influenza vaccine. Study-level points and caveats: Only a handful of new T cells, the authors suggested, are recruited with each seasonal influenza vaccination.

The chain uses TRBV20-1 and TRBJ1-6, with D uncertain. The TCR comes from a man aged 50 to 69 who received an inactivated influenza vaccine. The specimen comprised PBMCs from blood, sampled approximately 22 months after vaccination. The CDR3, as DNA: TGCAGTGTAAGCGAAGGGAGCTCCTATAATTCACCCCTCCACTTT. Amino acids: CSVSEGSSYNSPLHF.